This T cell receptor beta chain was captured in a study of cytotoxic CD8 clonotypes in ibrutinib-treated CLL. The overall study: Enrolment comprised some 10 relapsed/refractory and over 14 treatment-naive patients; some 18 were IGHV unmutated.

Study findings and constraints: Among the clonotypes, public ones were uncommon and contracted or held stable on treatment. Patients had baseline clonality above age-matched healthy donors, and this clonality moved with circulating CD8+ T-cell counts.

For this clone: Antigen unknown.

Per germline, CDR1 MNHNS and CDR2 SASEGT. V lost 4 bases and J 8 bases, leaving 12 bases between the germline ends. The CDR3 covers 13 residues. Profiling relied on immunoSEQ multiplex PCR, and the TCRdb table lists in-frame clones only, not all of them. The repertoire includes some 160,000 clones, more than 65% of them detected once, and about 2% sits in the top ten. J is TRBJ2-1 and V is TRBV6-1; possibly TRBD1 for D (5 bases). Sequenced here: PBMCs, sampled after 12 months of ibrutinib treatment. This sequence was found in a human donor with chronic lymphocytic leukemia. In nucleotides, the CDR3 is TGTGCCAGCAGTGCCTCTAGGGGCGATGAGCAGTTCTTC. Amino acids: CASSASRGDEQFF.